This TCR beta chain was recorded in a study of cytomegalovirus exposure and HLA in healthy donors (dated by TCRdb to 2016 to 2017). Notes on the research overall: According to an earlier analysis of a few hundred of the donors, about 179 million T cells yielded 117 million unique TCR beta sequences and less than 300 Gb of sequence data. An early release covering approximately 600 HLA-typed donors comprised about 300 gigabases of sequencing data and approximately 85 million unique TCR sequences. Of the 398 genotyped donors, over 65% fell in the genetic ancestry cluster associated with self-reported Caucasian donors. The study aimed to test whether cataloging public T cell receptors could reveal signatures of past pathogen exposure. The study profiled the T cell repertoires of hundreds of subjects by immunosequencing and related them to cytomegalovirus serostatus. A separate validation cohort of over 95 different subjects was used in addition to the approximately 670-subject first cohort. To predict cytomegalovirus infection status, the study combined high-throughput TCR immunosequencing, statistical association of individual TCRs with disease status, and machine learning. In a later analysis, previously published TCR beta repertoires from about 640 donors were re-analyzed and high-resolution HLA genotyping was added so that TCR occurrence patterns could be studied. The later analysis used no new phenotypic data to find candidate immune exposures, relying instead on TCR beta sequences and their occurrence across donors. An earlier analysis of several hundred of the donors applied high-throughput TCR beta sequencing to assess whether each TCR beta V gene segment acted as functional or pseudogenic. Donor age, sex, ethnicity and CMV serostatus were collected together with the repertoire data. Genome-wide SNP genotypes for about 55% of the roughly 670 donors were used in a later genetic analysis, which treated that subset as a discovery cohort. Every repertoire in the discovery cohort had been generated on one and the same sequencing platform. Class I and class II HLA loci were covered by the typing at four-digit resolution. The number of donors typed differed by locus, with about 629-640 for A, B, C, DRB1 and DQB1, 522 for DQA1, some 570 for DPA1, and around 450 for DPB1. Four to six DR-DQ haplotypes were handled as single units for association and clustering, since linkage in the cohort was strong. On average, roughly 200,000 unique TCR beta nucleotide sequences were sequenced per donor among roughly 430 genotyped donors of the cohort, with roughly 19% of those sequences being non-productive.

From its cysteine to its phenylalanine, the CDR3 spans 14 amino acids. The retained sequence is limited to the CDR3, 42 bases, with the frame set at the first base. The V and J ends are trimmed by 1 base and 0 bases, leaving 5 bases between them. Sequences SGHTA (CDR1) and FQGNSA (CDR2) are obtained from the germline V gene. What the work shows at the level of the full study, not this receptor alone: In a later analysis, TCR association rates were found to vary across HLA loci, with the most associated TCRs seen for DRB1 alleles and the fewest for HLA-C alleles. A further reported finding was that TCR beta sequences accurately predicted the HLA-A and HLA-B alleles for most subjects in the first cohort. A few of the identified cytomegalovirus-associated TCR beta chains were confirmed in vitro to be specific for cytomegalovirus antigens. A later genetic analysis associated a missense DCLRE1C variant with V-gene and J-gene trimming of TCR beta chains, and an independent cohort replicated the association. A later genetic analysis reported fewer N-insertions in productive TCRs among donors in an Asian-associated ancestry cluster than the roughly 670-donor mean. Compared with equally common non-associated chains, HLA-associated TCR beta chains in a later analysis were more clonally expanded and had lower generation probabilities. The 87-base-pair reads could not distinguish some IMGT-functional V segments, including TRBV6-2 and TRBV6-3, so those segments were excluded. Several of the top co-occurrence clusters appeared to be linked to parvovirus B19, influenza, CMV and Epstein-Barr virus, according to a later analysis. A later analysis found that most CMV-associated TCR beta chains appeared HLA-restricted, with HLA associations seemingly driven largely by CMV exposure. HLA typing was unavailable for some donors at each locus, so association tests used only the typed subset. In an earlier analysis of approximately 590 of the donors, most TCR beta V segments appeared in productive rearrangements about 87% or about 30% of the time, broadly matching IMGT annotations. The only immune exposure information available for the cohort was CMV serostatus. The study gave a list of 150 to 200 TCR beta chains associated with cytomegalovirus. A cluster of highly shared sequence variants was judged likely to represent a technical artifact of the sequencing pipeline. Sequencing depth was assumed to be roughly uniform across donors in the presence/absence analyses, though that assumption may not hold. It was suggested by the authors that the approach could potentially be generalized to other disease states and immunological phenotypes. Across donors, most TCR sequences were observed very rarely, whereas some public TCRs were present in many individuals. In a later analysis, over 15,000 TCR beta sequences were associated with specific HLA alleles at a false discovery rate of 0.05. Linkage disequilibrium might explain the correlated functional status among segregating V segments, but an unknown experimental factor could not be excluded. Because counts were too low, roughly 16 rarely observed V segments, including chromosome 9 orphons, were excluded from the earlier analysis of several hundred of the donors. The classifier was reported to diagnose cytomegalovirus status with high specificity and sensitivity in both the original and validation cohorts. Only TCR beta chains were sequenced in this cohort, and the absence of alpha or paired-chain data limited detectable features. Strong co-occurrence of HLA alleles, especially DR and DQ, made assigning TCR associations to individual alleles difficult.

Library creation used the immunoSEQ multiplex PCR assay. For the multiplex PCR, a mixture combining 60 forward primers for TCR Vbeta segments and 13 reverse primers for TCR Jbeta segments was used. The CDR3 region of rearranged TCR beta genes was amplified from genomic DNA with a multiplex PCR assay. Amplified TCR beta libraries were sequenced as 87-base-pair reads on the Illumina HiSeq System. Per the authors' processing: Across the roughly 700 repertoires, a later analysis counted tens of millions of unique TCR beta chains, roughly 11 million of which were shared by at least two donors. Raw reads were error-corrected and collapsed into unique sequences by a nearest-neighbor algorithm in which closely related sequences were merged to remove PCR and sequencing errors. Alignment of CDR3 sequences to IMGT reference sequences was used to assign V, D and J gene segments. Each retained sequence needed at least a six-nucleotide match to both a V gene segment and a J gene segment. Rearrangements were called productive when the CDR3 lacked stop codons and stayed in frame with V and J; all others were non-productive. Following IMGT convention, CDR3 was defined as the stretch from the second conserved V-encoded cysteine up to the conserved J-encoded phenylalanine. The earlier analysis of 587 of the donors excluded sequences that lacked an unambiguous match to a single V gene segment. In an earlier analysis of some 590 of the donors, V segments were called functional above 56.7% productive rearrangements and were called segregating when the between-donor standard deviation exceeded 5%. To diagnose cytomegalovirus status from the catalog of TCR beta chain sequences, a statistical classification framework was built. V and J gene assignment, in a later analysis, came from comparing TCR nucleotide sequences with IMGT/GENE-DB human TR gene sequences. Using the TCRdist pipeline, a later analysis assigned CDR3 sequences along with most-parsimonious VDJ recombination scenarios. In a later analysis, each TCR beta chain was defined by its CDR3 amino acid sequence together with its V-gene family, and reads lacking a unique V-gene family were excluded. As a way to deal with suspected cross-contamination and a sequencing artifact, a later analysis dropped nearly 600 nucleotide sequences that were highly shared and had low generation probability. In a later analysis, a clonal expansion index for each public chain was calculated from normalized within-repertoire ranks of inferred template counts. Generation probabilities in a later analysis came from a VDJ recombination model fitted to out-of-frame rearrangements, and those results were checked against IGoR. A later analysis scored TCR-TCR, TCR-HLA and TCR-CMV co-occurrence with hypergeometric tests, applying a repertoire-size bias correction to TCR pairs. In a later analysis, false discovery rates were estimated by permuting HLA or CMV assignments 20 times. In a later analysis, co-occurring TCRs were grouped with DBSCAN, and TCRdist sequence similarity was added when clustering was performed within HLA-allele-positive subsets. Repertoires with fewer than 30,000 or more than 120,000 public chains were left out of co-occurrence clustering, as were about five repertoires with anomalous nucleotide sharing. The clones in this table, taken by TCRdb from immuneACCESS, are in-frame only. Not every clone is retained; where verified, under half of the shortfall comes from an unresolved V gene, and the cause of the rest is unknown. Clone size and V and J calls were adopted from that table, with D and trimming inferred from the DNA. The sample table contains approximately 170,000 clones; only one count was recorded for around 72% of them. The ten largest clones capture more than 6% of the sample.

In total, 666 healthy bone marrow donors made up the cohort. At the time of sampling, every cohort member was nominally healthy, though immune exposures that went unrecorded were likely present. The donor was CMV seropositive and belonged to the group of 270 or so seropositive cohort members. Each donor provided a peripheral blood sample, and peripheral blood mononuclear cells were used for TCR beta sequencing. Genomic DNA was extracted from the blood cell samples with the Qiagen DNeasy Blood Extraction Kit. Remarks on this clone: The clone's antigen remains unknown. Per-base qualities were not stored, and no clone one base away is much larger.

Sample: PBMCs. This clonotype was obtained from a woman between 40 and 55 years old in good health and CMV-seropositive. The sequence links TRBV7-2 to TRBJ2-3, with the D gene not clear enough to name. The nucleotide sequence is given as TGTGCCAGCAGCTTAGATGGCAGCACAGATACGCAGTATTTT. This translates into CASSLDGSTDTQYF.